This T cell receptor beta chain was retrieved from a study of blood T cell repertoires in COVID-19. Study-wide context: Italy, Spain and the United States were the sources of the convalescent and acute COVID-19 samples. PBMCs, B-cell-depleted T cells, or T cells were the source of the cDNA or gDNA that made up the material.

Measured with immunoSEQ multiplex PCR; TCRdb has only the in-frame clones, and not every one. The sample includes about 120,000 clones, around 85% of them seen just once. Germline V CDR1 and CDR2: MDHEN, SYDVKM. The CDR3 runs to 13 residues. V was cut by 6 bases and J by 3 bases, with 9 bases left in between. The gene calls are TRBV28 and TRBJ1-5; D gene ambiguous. The receptor comes from a man between 60 and 75 years old with acute or convalescent COVID-19. Input material: peripheral blood. Here the CDR3 DNA reads TGTGCCAGCAGCAGAGACAACAATCAGCCCCAGCATTTT. Its translation: CASSRDNNQPQHF. The entire variable domain, with the rest obtained from reference TRBV28 and TRBJ1-5, is as follows: DVKVTQSSRYLVKRTGEKVFLECVQDMDHENMFWYRQDPGLGLRLIYFSYDVKMKEKGDIPEGYSVSREKKERFSLILESASTNQTSMYLCASSRDNNQPQHFGDGTRLSIL.